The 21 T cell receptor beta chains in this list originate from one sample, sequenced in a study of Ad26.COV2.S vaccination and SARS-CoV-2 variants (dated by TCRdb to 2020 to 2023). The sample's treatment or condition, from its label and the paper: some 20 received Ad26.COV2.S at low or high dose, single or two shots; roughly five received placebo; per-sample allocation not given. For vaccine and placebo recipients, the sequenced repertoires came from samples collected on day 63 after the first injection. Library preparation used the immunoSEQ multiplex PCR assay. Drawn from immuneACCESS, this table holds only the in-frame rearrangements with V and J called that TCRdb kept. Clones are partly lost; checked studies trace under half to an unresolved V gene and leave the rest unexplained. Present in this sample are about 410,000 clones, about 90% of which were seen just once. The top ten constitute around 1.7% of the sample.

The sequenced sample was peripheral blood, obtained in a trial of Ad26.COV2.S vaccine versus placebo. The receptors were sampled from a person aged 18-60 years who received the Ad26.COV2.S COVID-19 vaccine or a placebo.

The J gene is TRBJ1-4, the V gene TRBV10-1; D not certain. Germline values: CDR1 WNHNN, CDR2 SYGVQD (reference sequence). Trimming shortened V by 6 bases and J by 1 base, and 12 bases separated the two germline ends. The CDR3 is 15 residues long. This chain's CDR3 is CASRPLSETNEKLFF. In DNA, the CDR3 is TGCGCCAGCAGACCTTTGTCGGAAACTAATGAAAAACTGTTTTTT.

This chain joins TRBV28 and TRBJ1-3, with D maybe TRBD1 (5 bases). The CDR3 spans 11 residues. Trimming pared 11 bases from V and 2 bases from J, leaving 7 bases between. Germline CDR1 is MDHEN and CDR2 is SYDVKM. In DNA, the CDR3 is TGTGCCGGGACGGCTGGAAACACCATATATTTT. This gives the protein CAGTAGNTIYF.

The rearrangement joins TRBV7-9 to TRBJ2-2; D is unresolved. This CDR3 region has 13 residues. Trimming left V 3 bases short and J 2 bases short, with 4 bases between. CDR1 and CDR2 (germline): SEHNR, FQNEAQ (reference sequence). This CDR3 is CASSFFNTGELFF. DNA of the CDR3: TGTGCCAGCAGCTTTTTTAACACCGGGGAGCTGTTTTTT. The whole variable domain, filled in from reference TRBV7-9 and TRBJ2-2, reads DTGVSQNPRHKITKRGQNVTFRCDPISEHNRLYWYRQTLGQGPEFLTYFQNEAQLEKSRLLSDRFSAERPKGSFSTLEIQRTEQGDSAMYLCASSFFNTGELFFGEGSRLTVL.

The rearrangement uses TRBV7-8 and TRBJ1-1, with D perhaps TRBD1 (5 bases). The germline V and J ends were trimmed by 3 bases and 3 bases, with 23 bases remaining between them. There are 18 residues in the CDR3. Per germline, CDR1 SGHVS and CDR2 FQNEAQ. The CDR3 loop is CASSLPSLTAGLDTEAFF. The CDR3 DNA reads TGTGCCAGCAGCTTGCCCTCATTGACAGCAGGCTTGGACACTGAAGCTTTCTTT.

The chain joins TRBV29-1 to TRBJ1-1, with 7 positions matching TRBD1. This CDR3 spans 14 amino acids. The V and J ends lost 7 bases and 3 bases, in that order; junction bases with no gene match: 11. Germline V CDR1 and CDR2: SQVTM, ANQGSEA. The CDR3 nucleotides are TGCAGCGCAGATCCGACAGGGCTGTACACTGAAGCTTTCTTT. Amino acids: CSADPTGLYTEAFF.

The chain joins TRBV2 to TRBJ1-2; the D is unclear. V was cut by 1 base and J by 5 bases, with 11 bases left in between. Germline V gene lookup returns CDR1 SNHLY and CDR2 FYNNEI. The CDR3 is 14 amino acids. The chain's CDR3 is CASSEDWQLYGYTF. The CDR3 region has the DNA TGTGCCAGCAGTGAAGATTGGCAGCTTTATGGCTACACCTTC.

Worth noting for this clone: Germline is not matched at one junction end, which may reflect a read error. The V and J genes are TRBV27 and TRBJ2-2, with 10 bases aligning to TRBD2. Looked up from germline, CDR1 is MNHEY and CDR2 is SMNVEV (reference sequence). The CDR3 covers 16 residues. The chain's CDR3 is CSSSGGGLLGTGELFF. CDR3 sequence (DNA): TGTTCCAGCAGCGGGGGGGGACTCCTGGGCACCGGGGAGCTGTTTTTT.

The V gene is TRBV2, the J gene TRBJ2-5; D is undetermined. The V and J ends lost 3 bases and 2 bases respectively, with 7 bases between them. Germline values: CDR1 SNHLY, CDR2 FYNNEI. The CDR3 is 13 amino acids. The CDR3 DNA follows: TGTGCCAGCAGTGAGGAGCGACAAGAGACCCAGTACTTC. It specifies CASSEERQETQYF. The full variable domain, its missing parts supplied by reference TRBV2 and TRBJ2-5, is EPEVTQTPSHQVTQMGQEVILRCVPISNHLYFYWYRQILGQKVEFLVSFYNNEISEKSEIFDDQFSVERPDGSNFTLKIRSTKLEDSAMYFCASSEERQETQYFGPGTRLLVL.

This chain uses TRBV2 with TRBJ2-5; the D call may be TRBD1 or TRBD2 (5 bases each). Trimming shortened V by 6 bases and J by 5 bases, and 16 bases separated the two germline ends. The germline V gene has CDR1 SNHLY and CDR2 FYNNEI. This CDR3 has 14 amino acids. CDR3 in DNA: TGTGCCAGCAGAGGGACGTGGGTGTTGGAGACCCAGTACTTC. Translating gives CASRGTWVLETQYF.

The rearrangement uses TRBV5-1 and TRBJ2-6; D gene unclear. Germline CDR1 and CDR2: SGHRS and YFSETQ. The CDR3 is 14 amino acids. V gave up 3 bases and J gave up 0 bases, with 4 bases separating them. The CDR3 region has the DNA TGCGCCAGCAGCTCGGGCTCTGGGGCCAACGTCCTGACTTTC. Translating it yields CASSSGSGANVLTF.

The CDR3 nucleotides read TGTGCCAGTAGGACACAGGGGTCCTATGAGCAGTTCTTC. It yields the protein CASRTQGSYEQFF. The chain uses TRBV19 and TRBJ2-1, with 7 bases lining up with TRBD1. The CDR3 totals 13 residues. Trimming at V came to 6 bases and at J to 8 bases, leaving 7 bases not matched to a gene. The germline V gene encodes CDR1 LNHDA and CDR2 SQIVND (reference sequence).

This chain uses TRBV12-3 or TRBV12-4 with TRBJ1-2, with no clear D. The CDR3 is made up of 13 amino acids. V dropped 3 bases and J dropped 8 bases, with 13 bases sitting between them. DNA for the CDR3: TGTGCCAGCAGTTTGTCGATACCGGAGGGCTACACCTTC. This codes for CASSLSIPEGYTF.

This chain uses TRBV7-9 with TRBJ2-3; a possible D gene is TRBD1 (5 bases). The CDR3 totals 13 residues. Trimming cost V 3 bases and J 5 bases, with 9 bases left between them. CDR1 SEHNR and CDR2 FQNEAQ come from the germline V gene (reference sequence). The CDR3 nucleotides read TGTGCCAGCAGCTTTTTAGGGGAAGATACGCAGTATTTT. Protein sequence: CASSFLGEDTQYF. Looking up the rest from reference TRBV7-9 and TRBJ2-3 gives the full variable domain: DTGVSQNPRHKITKRGQNVTFRCDPISEHNRLYWYRQTLGQGPEFLTYFQNEAQLEKSRLLSDRFSAERPKGSFSTLEIQRTEQGDSAMYLCASSFLGEDTQYFGPGTRLTVL.

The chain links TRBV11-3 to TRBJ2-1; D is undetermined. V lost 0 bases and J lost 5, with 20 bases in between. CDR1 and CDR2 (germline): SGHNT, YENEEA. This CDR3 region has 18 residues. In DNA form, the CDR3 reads TGTGCCAGCAGCTTAGAGCCTGCGGCAGCCAAACAGAACAATGAGCAGTTCTTC. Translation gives CASSLEPAAAKQNNEQFF.

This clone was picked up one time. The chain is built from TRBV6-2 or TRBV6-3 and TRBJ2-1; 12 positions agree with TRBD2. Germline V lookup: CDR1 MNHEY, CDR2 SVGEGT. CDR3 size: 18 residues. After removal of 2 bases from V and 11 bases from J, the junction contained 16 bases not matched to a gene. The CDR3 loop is CASSYLLQVLAGGPQQFF. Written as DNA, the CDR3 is TGTGCCAGCAGTTACCTCTTACAGGTGCTAGCGGGGGGGCCCCAGCAGTTCTTC.

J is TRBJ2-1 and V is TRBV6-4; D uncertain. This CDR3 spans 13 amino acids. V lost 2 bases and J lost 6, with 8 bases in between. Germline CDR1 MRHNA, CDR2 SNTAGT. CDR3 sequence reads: CASSDDPLNEQFF. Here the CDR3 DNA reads TGTGCCAGCAGTGACGACCCCCTCAATGAGCAGTTCTTC.

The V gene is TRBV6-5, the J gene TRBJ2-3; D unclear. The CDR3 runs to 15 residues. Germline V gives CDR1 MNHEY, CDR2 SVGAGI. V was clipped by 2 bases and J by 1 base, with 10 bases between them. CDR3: CASSYGYLGTDTQYF. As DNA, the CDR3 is TGTGCCAGCAGTTACGGGTACCTCGGCACAGATACGCAGTATTTT.

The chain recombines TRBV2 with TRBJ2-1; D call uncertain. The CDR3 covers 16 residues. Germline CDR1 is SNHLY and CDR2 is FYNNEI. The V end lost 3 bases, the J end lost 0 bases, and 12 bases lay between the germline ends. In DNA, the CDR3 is TGTGCCAGCAGTGAGAAGCGCGACCTCTCCTACAATGAGCAGTTCTTC. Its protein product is CASSEKRDLSYNEQFF.

CDR3 residues: CASSLQKLNTEAFF. The CDR3 DNA sequence: TGCGCCAGCAGTCTACAGAAGTTGAACACTGAAGCTTTCTTT. V usage is TRBV5-1 and J usage is TRBJ1-1; D is unresolved. Germline loops: CDR1 SGHRS, CDR2 YFSETQ. Trimming shortened V by 5 bases and J by 0 bases, and 11 bases separated the two germline ends. This CDR3 region has 14 residues.

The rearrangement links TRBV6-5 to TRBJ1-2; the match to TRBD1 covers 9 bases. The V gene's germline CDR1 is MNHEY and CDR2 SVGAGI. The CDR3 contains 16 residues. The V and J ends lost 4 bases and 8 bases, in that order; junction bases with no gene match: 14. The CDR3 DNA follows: TGTGCCAGCAGTTCCTGGGGACAGGGTGGGAGAGGCGGCTACACCTTC. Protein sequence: CASSSWGQGGRGGYTF.

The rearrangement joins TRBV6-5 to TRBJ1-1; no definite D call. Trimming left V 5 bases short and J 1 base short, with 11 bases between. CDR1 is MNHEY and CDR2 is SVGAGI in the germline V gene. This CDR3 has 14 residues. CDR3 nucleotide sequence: TGTGCCAGCAGTCGAGACCAAAAGAACACTGAAGCTTTCTTT. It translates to CASSRDQKNTEAFF.